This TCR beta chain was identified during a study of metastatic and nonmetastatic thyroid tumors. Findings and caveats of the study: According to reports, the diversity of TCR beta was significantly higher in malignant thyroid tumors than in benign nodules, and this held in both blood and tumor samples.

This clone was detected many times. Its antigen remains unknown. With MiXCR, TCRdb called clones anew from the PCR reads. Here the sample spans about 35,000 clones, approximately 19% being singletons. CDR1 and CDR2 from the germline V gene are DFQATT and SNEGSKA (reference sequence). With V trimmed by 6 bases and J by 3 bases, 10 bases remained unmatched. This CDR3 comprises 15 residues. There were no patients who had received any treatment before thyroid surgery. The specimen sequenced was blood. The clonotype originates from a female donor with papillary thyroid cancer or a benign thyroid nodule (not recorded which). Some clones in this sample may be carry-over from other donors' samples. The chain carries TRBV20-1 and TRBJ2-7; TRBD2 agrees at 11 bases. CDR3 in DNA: TGCAGTGCCGAGTCCGCCGGGACTAGCGGCTACGAGCAGTACTTC. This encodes CSAESAGTSGYEQYF.